The next 30 T cell receptor beta chains were all read from a single sample in a study of spatial heterogeneity in lung cancer. TCRdb ran MiXCR on the 5' RACE reads and lists one entry per CDR3 protein. The sample contains over 1,000 distinct CDR3 sequences, approximately 16% of which appear only once. These receptors have no identified antigens. Study-level results: How many expanded intratumoral alpha and beta TCRs were present tracked the tumor mutation count, which was a count of nonsynonymous mutations.

The sample's time point: sample taken at primary tumor resection. Sequenced material: lung tumor tissue, taken at surgery. The receptors were gathered from a female donor with early-stage non-small cell lung cancer.

This clonotype has only a few counts. This beta chain slipped into a library made for alpha chains as a stray read, so its size is not meaningful. The chain couples TRBV27 to TRBJ2-5; 12 bases are shared with TRBD1. Germline V gives CDR1 MNHEY, CDR2 SMNVEV (reference sequence). CDR3 length: 15 amino acids. V trimming: 6 bases; J trimming: 4 bases; junction bases outside the gene matches: 6. The CDR3 DNA sequence: TGTGCCAGCAGGGGACAGGGGGCGCGAGGAGAGACCCAGTACTTC. Protein product: CASRGQGARGETQYF.

Of note for this clonotype: Because this beta chain is a stray read in a library intended to capture alpha chains, its abundance should not be given much weight. This chain uses TRBV5-1 with TRBJ2-2; tentative D call: TRBD1 (5 bases). The CDR3 runs 15 residues. Between the trimmed V and J ends, which lost 0 bases and 0 bases, there was a span of 6 bases. Germline V gives CDR1 SGHRS, CDR2 YFSETQ. CDR3 sequence: CASSLVGANTGELFF. Here the CDR3 DNA reads TGCGCCAGCAGCTTGGTAGGGGCGAACACCGGGGAGCTGTTTTTT.

Relative to its sample, this clonotype is large. This beta chain represents an off-target read in a library built for alpha chains; its size is of limited meaning. The gene calls are TRBV12-3 or TRBV12-4 and TRBJ2-1, with TRBD1 identical over 7 bases. CDR3 size: 16 residues. V shed 6 bases, J shed 3 bases, and the junction held 11 bases outside the gene matches. The chain's CDR3 is CASREQGSRNYNEQFF. The CDR3 DNA reads as TGTGCCAGCAGGGAACAGGGGTCCAGAAACTACAATGAGCAGTTCTTC.

This clonotype is large by share. In a library made to pick up alpha chains, this beta chain is a stray read with a size that means little. The DNA of the CDR3 is TGTGCCAGCAGTTCATACAGGGTCCTGTACTTC. It codes for CASSSYRVLYF. V gene TRBV28 combines with J gene TRBJ2-7; possibly TRBD1 for D (6 bases). CDR1 and CDR2 from the germline V gene are MDHEN and SYDVKM. V lost 4 bases and J 12 bases, leaving 13 bases between the germline ends. The CDR3 length is 11 residues.

Relative to its sample, this clonotype is medium-sized. Because the library targeted alpha chains, this beta chain is an off-target read whose size means little. The genes are TRBV6-5 and TRBJ2-7; 10 nucleotides align to TRBD2. The CDR3 loop spans 15 amino acids. V was pared by 2 bases and J by 3 bases, with 4 bases of the junction left unmatched. Germline V CDR1 and CDR2: MNHEY, SVGAGI. CDR3 in DNA: TGTGCCAGCAGTTACCTAGCGGGAGACAACTACGAGCAGTACTTC. It translates to CASSYLAGDNYEQYF.

By share of the sample, this clonotype is large. Being off target in a library aimed at alpha chains, this beta chain has a size of little meaning. This sequence joins TRBV12-3 or TRBV12-4 and TRBJ2-1; 9 positions match TRBD2. CDR3 size: 16 residues. V gave up 2 bases and J gave up 8 bases; unmatched junction bases: 10. The CDR3 reads CASSLPQGLAQDEQFF. In nucleotides, the CDR3 is TGTGCCAGCAGTTTACCCCAAGGACTAGCGCAGGATGAGCAGTTCTTC.

This clonotype has only a few counts. Because the library targeted alpha chains, this beta chain is an off-target read whose size means little. The chain combines TRBV11-2 with TRBJ2-7; 9 nucleotides align to TRBD1. Germline assignment: CDR1 SGHAT and CDR2 FQNNGV. V lost 4 bases to trimming and J lost 3 bases; unmatched junction nucleotides: 10. The length of the CDR3 is 16 residues. The CDR3, as DNA: TGTGCCAGCAGCTACCATGGGACAGGGATCGGCTACGAGCAGTACGTC. This gives the protein CASSYHGTGIGYEQYV.

This clonotype occurred a few times. A library made for alpha chains picked up this beta chain off target, so its size means little. The J gene is TRBJ2-1, the V gene TRBV3-1; 9 positions agree with TRBD2. Germline loops: CDR1 LGHDT, CDR2 YNNKEL (reference sequence). This CDR3 has 16 amino acids. V lost 4 bases to trimming and J lost 6 bases; unmatched junction nucleotides: 10. The CDR3 DNA follows: TGTGCCAGCAGCCCCACATGGGCTAGCGGGGTCAATGAGCAGTTCTTC. This sequence encodes CASSPTWASGVNEQFF.

This clonotype appeared a few times. This beta chain is a stray sequence in a library constructed for alpha chains; its clone size is not meaningful. The V and J genes are TRBV20-1 and TRBJ2-3; D ambiguous. Per the germline V gene, CDR1 is DFQATT and CDR2 is SNEGSKA (reference sequence). Trimming removed 0 bases at V and 0 bases at J, with 7 bases between. This CDR3 comprises 14 residues. The CDR3 nucleotides read TGCAGTGCTAGAGAACGGGCTAGCACAGATACGCAGTATTTT. Translating it yields CSARERASTDTQYF.

Points on this clonotype: Since it is a stray read in a library aimed at alpha chains, this beta chain has a size that is not meaningful. The genes are TRBV6-5 and TRBJ2-3; D may be TRBD2 (6 bases). The CDR3 is 14 amino acids. The germline V gene has CDR1 MNHEY and CDR2 SVGAGI. The V and J ends lost 6 bases and 3 bases respectively, with 13 bases between them. As DNA, the CDR3 is TGTGCCAGCAGACCGGGACTCGCGACAGATACGCAGTATTTT. It translates to CASRPGLATDTQYF.

Sample share makes this clonotype large (0.1 to 1%). This beta chain is off target for a library built for alpha chains, so its abundance means little. The rearrangement uses TRBV2 and TRBJ2-7; 9 bases are a match to TRBD1. The CDR3 runs to 11 residues. Per germline, CDR1 SNHLY and CDR2 FYNNEI. CDR3 in DNA: TGTGCCAGCATGAGAACCGGGACAGGGTGCGTC. As protein: CASMRTGTGCV.

As regards this clonotype: This beta chain is an unintended read in a library built for alpha chains; its size means little. The chain recombines TRBV28 with TRBJ2-7, with D uncertain. Trimming left V 9 bases short and J 0 bases short, with 12 bases between. The CDR3 has 13 amino acids. Germline assignment: CDR1 MDHEN and CDR2 SYDVKM. In DNA form, the CDR3 reads TGTGCCAGTCTCACAGAGAGCTCCTACGAGCAGTACTTC. This sequence encodes CASLTESSYEQYF.

Notes on this clonotype: The size of this beta chain means little, since it is a stray read in a library made for alpha chains. The gene calls are TRBV4-2 and TRBJ2-1, with TRBD2 matching 7 bases. V gave up 2 bases and J gave up 7 bases; unmatched junction bases: 5. Per germline, CDR1 LGHNA and CDR2 YNFKEQ. This CDR3 is built from 14 residues. CDR3 DNA sequence: TGTGCCAGCAGCCAATCCACTAGCGAGAATGAGCAGTTCTTC. Protein: CASSQSTSENEQFF.

This clonotype appeared a few times. This beta chain appears as a stray read in a library generated for alpha chains; its size is not informative. The chain joins TRBV6-2 or TRBV6-3 to TRBJ2-1; D remains unclear. The V gene's germline CDR1 is MNHEY and CDR2 SVGEGT. The CDR3 runs 14 residues. Trimming pared 4 bases from V and 8 bases from J, leaving 15 bases between. CDR3 DNA: TGTGCCAGCAGTTCATCTAGGGCTAGGGATGAGCAGTTCTTC. As protein: CASSSSRARDEQFF.

This clonotype counts as medium-sized. This beta chain slipped into a library made for alpha chains as a stray read, so its size is not meaningful. The rearrangement uses TRBV14 and TRBJ2-5; no firm D call. V was clipped by 4 bases and J by 2 bases, with 17 bases between them. Germline V gives CDR1 SGHDN, CDR2 FVKESK. There are 16 residues in the CDR3. CDR3 protein: CASSPTGIGWQETQYF. CDR3 coding DNA: TGTGCCAGCAGCCCCACCGGAATAGGTTGGCAAGAGACCCAGTACTTC.

Points on this clonotype: This beta chain is an off-target read within a library intended for alpha chains, so its frequency means little. V and J are TRBV4-2 and TRBJ2-7, with D maybe TRBD2 (5 bases). There are 14 residues in the CDR3. V was cut by 0 bases and J by 7 bases, with 13 bases left in between. Germline V gene data show CDR1 as LGHNA and CDR2 as YNFKEQ. CDR3 DNA: TGTGCCAGCAGCCAAGATCTACTAGTGGCTGAGCAGTACTTC. It translates to CASSQDLLVAEQYF.

This clonotype is judged large (0.1 to 1%). In a library made to pick up alpha chains, this beta chain is a stray read with a size that means little. The V gene is TRBV29-1, the J gene TRBJ2-7; 7 bases map to TRBD1. Germline CDR1 is SQVTM and CDR2 is ANQGSEA. The CDR3 runs to 13 residues. Trimming removed 6 bases from V and 2 bases from J; junction bases left unmatched: 7. As DNA, the CDR3 is TGCAGCGTCTCTGACAGGGATACCTACGAGCAGTACTTC. It yields the protein CSVSDRDTYEQYF.

Concerning this clonotype itself: The size of this beta chain means little, since it is a stray read in a library made for alpha chains. The gene calls are TRBV25-1 and TRBJ1-6; D unresolved. Trimming removed 1 base from V and 14 bases from J, with 12 bases in between. In germline, CDR1 is MGHDK, CDR2 SYGVNS. This CDR3 contains 13 residues. CDR3 DNA sequence: TGTGCCAGCAGTGAATCCACGCCACAAACCCTCCACTTT. This gives the protein CASSESTPQTLHF. The full variable domain, completed using reference TRBV25-1 and TRBJ1-6, is EADIYQTPRYLVIGTGKKITLECSQTMGHDKMYWYQQDPGMELHLIHYSYGVNSTEKGDLSSESTVSRIRTEHFPLTLESARPSHTSQYLCASSESTPQTLHFGNGTRLTVT.

This clonotype came up a few times. Being off target in a library aimed at alpha chains, this beta chain has a size of little meaning. The rearrangement uses TRBV24-1 and TRBJ2-3; D gene ambiguous. Per germline, CDR1 KGHDR and CDR2 SFDVKD. The germline V and J ends were trimmed by 3 bases and 2 bases, with 8 bases remaining between them. The CDR3 consists of 14 residues. The CDR3 DNA sequence: TGTGCCACCAGTGATCACGGTCCCACAGATACGCAGTATTTT. This encodes CATSDHGPTDTQYF.

This clonotype ranks as large. Because this beta chain is a stray read in a library intended to capture alpha chains, its abundance should not be given much weight. The chain couples TRBV12-3 or TRBV12-4 to TRBJ2-2; the D gene is possibly TRBD1 (5 bases). With 7 bases removed from V and 0 bases from J, the gap between germline ends came to 12 bases. CDR3 length: 15 residues. The CDR3 spells CASTSQETNTGELFF. CDR3 nucleotides: TGTGCCAGCACCTCACAGGAGACGAACACCGGGGAGCTGTTTTTT.

By proportion, this clonotype is large (0.1 to 1%). This beta chain is a stray sequence in a library constructed for alpha chains; its clone size is not meaningful. J is TRBJ2-3 and V is TRBV4-3, with 9 bases fitting TRBD1. The CDR3 extends over 16 amino acids. Germline V gene data show CDR1 as LGHNA and CDR2 as YSLEER. V lost 0 bases and J lost 3; bases outside the gene matches: 4. CDR3 residues: CASSQEDRGATDTQYF. Here the CDR3 DNA reads TGCGCCAGCAGCCAAGAGGACAGGGGAGCTACAGATACGCAGTATTTT.

This clonotype has only a few counts. This beta chain is a stray read from a library made for alpha chains; its abundance is not meaningful. The chain links TRBV6-5 to TRBJ2-3; D not resolved. CDR1 MNHEY and CDR2 SVGAGI come from the germline V gene. With 6 bases removed from V and 1 base from J, the gap between germline ends came to 11 bases. This CDR3 has 14 residues. The CDR3 spells CASSHSRRTDTQYF. DNA of the CDR3: TGTGCCAGCAGCCATAGCCGGCGCACAGATACGCAGTATTTT.

In the case of this clonotype: This beta chain lies outside the target of a library built for alpha chains; its clone size means little. The chain carries TRBV30 and TRBJ2-2; TRBD1 is a possible D gene (6 bases). This CDR3 is 14 amino acids long. The germline V gene has CDR1 GTSNPN and CDR2 SVGIG (reference sequence). V was cut by 6 bases and J by 5 bases, with 16 bases left in between. The CDR3 coding sequence is TGTGCCTGTATGACAGGTCCTGAAACCGGGGAGCTGTTTTTT. Protein sequence: CACMTGPETGELFF.

Comments on this clonotype: The size of this beta chain means little, since it is a stray read in a library made for alpha chains. V usage is TRBV4-3 and J usage is TRBJ2-4, with D unresolved. This CDR3 comprises 15 residues. CDR1 LGHNA and CDR2 YSLEER come from the germline V gene. Trimming removed 2 bases from V and 6 bases from J, with 14 bases in between. CDR3 DNA sequence: TGCGCCAGCAGCCAATCCTCACGCTCCAGAAACATTCAGTACTTC. Its translation is CASSQSSRSRNIQYF.

By share of the sample, this clonotype is large (0.1 to 1%). Being off target in a library aimed at alpha chains, this beta chain has a size of little meaning. The chain uses TRBV4-1 and TRBJ2-3; TRBD2 matches 14 bases. Trimming took 0 bases from V and 6 from J; bases not matched to a gene: 5. From germline, CDR1 is MGHRA and CDR2 YSYEKL. The CDR3 loop spans 17 amino acids. CDR3 coding DNA: TGCGCCAGCAGCCAAGATCTGGGGACTAGCGGGAGTGATACGCAGTATTTT. This gives the protein CASSQDLGTSGSDTQYF.

This clonotype qualifies as large (0.1 to 1%). This beta chain came through as a stray read in a library set up for alpha chains, and its size says little. CDR3: CASSGNGQESDTQYF. CDR3 nucleotide sequence: TGTGCCAGCAGCGGAAATGGTCAGGAGTCAGATACGCAGTATTTT. The rearrangement joins TRBV4-2 to TRBJ2-3; the D is unclear. This CDR3 spans 15 amino acids. Between the trimmed V and J ends, which lost 5 bases and 4 bases, there was a span of 16 bases. Germline-derived CDR1 and CDR2 are LGHNA and YNFKEQ.

In its sample, this clonotype ranks as large. Being off target in a library aimed at alpha chains, this beta chain has a size of little meaning. V usage is TRBV21-1 and J usage is TRBJ2-3; whether TRBD2, the table's D call, matches the DNA was not checked. TRBV21-1 is noted as a pseudogene. This CDR3 region has 20 residues. The CDR3 sequence is CASSTEKLAGDPRSTDTQYF. The CDR3 DNA is TGTGCCAGCAGCACCGAAAAACTAGCGGGAGACCCCCGCAGCACAGATACGCAGTATTTT.

This clonotype counts as large (0.1 to 1%). This beta chain came through as a stray read in a library set up for alpha chains, and its size says little. The chain employs TRBV11-2 and TRBJ2-1; possibly TRBD2 for D (6 bases). CDR1 and CDR2 (germline): SGHAT, FQNNGV. V gave up 1 base and J gave up 5 bases, with 12 bases separating them. This CDR3 is built from 15 residues. CDR3 loop: CASSLGLASHNEQFF. Here the CDR3 DNA reads TGTGCCAGCAGCTTAGGGCTAGCGTCACACAATGAGCAGTTCTTC.

This clonotype was found a few times. Found in a library prepared for alpha chains, this beta chain is an off-target read, and its abundance has little meaning. V is TRBV12-3 or TRBV12-4 and J is TRBJ2-3; D unresolved. Deletions cut 6 bases from V and 4 bases from J, with 14 bases between. This CDR3 comprises 14 residues. CDR3 amino acids: CASSPPVSSDTQYF. DNA for the CDR3: TGTGCCAGCAGCCCCCCGGTATCATCAGATACGCAGTATTTT.

In the case of this clonotype: Since the library was made to target alpha chains, this beta chain is a stray read and its abundance is not meaningful. The chain combines TRBV5-1 with TRBJ2-3; D remains ambiguous. The V end lost 0 bases, the J end lost 4 bases, and 9 bases lay between the germline ends. Germline loops: CDR1 SGHRS, CDR2 YFSETQ. The CDR3 sequence is 14 residues long. CDR3 region: CASSLVTSADTQYF. The CDR3 nucleotides are TGCGCCAGCAGCTTGGTGACCTCAGCAGATACGCAGTATTTT.